This T cell receptor (beta chain) is drawn from a study of tissue T cells after allogeneic stem cell transplantation. Libraries were prepared by immunoSEQ multiplex PCR; TCRdb keeps only in-frame clonotypes and omits some of them. The repertoire consists of approximately 2,000 clones, with about 64% occurring once and the leading ten covering about 20%. The study, taken as a whole, reports: Only a limited share of tissue TCRs appeared in blood or spleen. Motif-based clustering found tissue-specific repertoire signatures shared across patients, though few clones were shared.

Autopsy tissues spanned esophagus to rectum, liver, skin, and lymphoid organs including spleen. Note on this clone: Its target is not known.

The starting material was tissue from the stomach, obtained at autopsy. The receptor comes from a female donor older than 55 with lung cancer.

CDR3 amino acids: CASKDNDYEQYF. In DNA form, the CDR3 reads TGTGCCAGCAAAGACAATGACTACGAGCAGTACTTC. The chain employs TRBV7-9 and TRBJ2-7; D not certain. The germline V gene has CDR1 SEHNR and CDR2 FQNEAQ (reference sequence). The CDR3 consists of 12 residues. With 7 bases removed from V and 3 bases from J, the gap between germline ends came to 10 bases.